This T cell receptor (beta chain) appears in the sequencing data of a study of blood T cells in healthy people across ages (dated by TCRdb to about 2015). For the wider study: In model experiments, roughly one uniquely barcoded TCR beta cDNA molecule per two T cells was captured by template switching. Two additional independent replicas of 1 million unique cDNA reads from the same blood draw were analyzed for two donors (one aged 18 to 30 and one aged 80 or older). Donors of different ages were randomly distributed across sequencing lanes to avoid experimental bias. To track age-related changes in TCR beta repertoire diversity, the study relied on deep sequencing normalized with unique cDNA molecular identifiers. Donors were grouped into four age groups: young (average roughly 15 years), middle-aged (39), aged (around 56) and long-lived (over 80). On the study overall, not on this receptor specifically: Because the CMV infection status of the donors was unknown, age-related changes in expanded clonotypes may potentially have been confounded. The long-lived group showed more naive CD4+ T cells, fewer expanded clones and increased TCR diversity than the aged group, suggesting age selection. Estimates of total diversity from one million sequenced T cells were regarded as lower bounds and underestimates. Since profiling was done on bulk unsorted PBMCs, naive and antigen-experienced compartments could not be conclusively compared. The percentage of naive T cells measured by flow cytometry correlated strongly with observed TCR beta diversity. Observed TCR beta diversity per million T cells fell roughly linearly with age, and a significant reduction was already apparent by age roughly 40.

Library preparation used 5' RACE. Reads for this sample came from an Illumina HiSeq 2500. The second PCR ran for about 7 to 11 cycles and used a J-beta primer mix along with a sample-barcoded 5' primer. Each TCR beta cDNA molecule received a unique molecular identifier from a template-switch 5' adaptor carrying 12 random nucleotides. Each sample yielded at least 2.5 million CDR3-containing paired-end reads. First-strand cDNA synthesis was performed from all RNA using the Mint cDNA synthesis kit, with priming by a TRBC-specific oligonucleotide. Following uracil-DNA glycosylase treatment, a first 18-cycle PCR with universal primers M1SS and BC2_uni_R was performed on all cDNA. As for the original processing: Normalization of each sample was performed by random selection of 1 million high-quality reads, each carrying a distinct molecular identifier. Instead of being binned into consensus sequences, reads with shared molecular identifiers were discarded. MiTCR, with a Q25 quality threshold and the strictest error-elimination algorithm, was used for CDR3 identification, clonotype clustering and error correction. Lower-bound total TCR beta diversity was estimated with a nonparametric unseen species model using Euler transformation. TCRdb reprocessed the public reads (quality trimming at Q25 with fastp, clone calling with MiXCR) and kept in-frame beta chains. Rows with one shared CDR3 protein collapse into an entry with the most common genes and DNA. TCRdb's processing, not the study's, gives the V and J calls here. The sample table lists 730,000 or so distinct CDR3 sequences, around 46% of them with a count of one. 20% to 25% of the sample goes to the ten largest clones.

In its sample, this clonotype was seen a few times. It has no known antigen specificity. Per-nucleotide qualities are absent, and no much larger clonotype sits a single base away. The cysteine opens and the phenylalanine closes a CDR3 of 18 amino acids. Only the CDR3 region is kept as DNA, spanning 54 bases read in frame from base 1. Taken from the germline V gene, the CDR1 and CDR2 loops are MNHEY and SVGAGI. Trimming takes 0 bases off V and 2 bases off J; junction bases not matched to a gene: 7. The roughly 39 donors, aged about 6 to 95 years, were systemically healthy Caucasian individuals from Russia. Around 10 milliliters of peripheral blood were drawn from each donor into EDTA-treated Vacutainer tubes. Ficoll-Paque density-gradient centrifugation was used to isolate PBMCs, with at least 7 million per sample. Total RNA, at least 5 micrograms per sample, was extracted from PBMCs with Trizol reagent. Naive CD45RAhigh/CD27high T cell percentages were measured by flow cytometry on a PBMC aliquot from every donor.

The source is a woman between 55 and 75 years old in good health. The rearrangement joined TRBV6-5 to TRBJ2-3, with 11 bases matching TRBD2. The material sequenced was blood. The CDR3 protein: CASSYSVIAGGSTDTQYF. The base sequence is TGTGCCAGCAGTTACTCGGTAATAGCGGGGGGGTCCACAGATACGCAGTATTTT.